These 23 T cell receptor beta chains came from one sample sequenced in a study of patients and donors after allogeneic stem cell transplantation. Each CDR3 protein is one row after TCRdb ran MiXCR on the RT-PCR reads. The sample lists about 960,000 distinct CDR3 sequences, more than 15% occurring once. Sequencing used blood, either unsorted or a sorted T cell fraction (not recorded which). These receptors all come from a human donor who was either an allogeneic HSCT recipient or a stem cell or donor lymphocyte infusion donor (not recorded which). It is not recorded whose cells these are; they may come from a transplant donor.

Many counts were recorded for this clonotype. The chain has TRBV4-3 and TRBJ1-2; D not resolved. Germline V gene lookup returns CDR1 LGHNA and CDR2 YSLEER. The V gene lost 0 bases and the J gene lost 4 bases, with 12 bases spanning the gap. The CDR3 extends over 15 amino acids. The CDR3, as DNA: TGCGCCAGCAGCCAAGATATCCTGGATCCCTATGGCTACACCTTC. Its protein is CASSQDILDPYGYTF.

As to this clonotype: Germline is not matched at one junction end, which may reflect a read error. This sequence joins TRBV9 and TRBJ2-1, with D maybe TRBD1 (6 bases). Germline values: CDR1 SGDLS, CDR2 YYNGEE. CDR3 length equals 14 residues. The CDR3 reads CASSVGGAYNEQFF. For the CDR3, the DNA is TGTGCCAGCAGTGTAGGGGGAGCCTACAATGAGCAGTTCTTC. The whole variable domain, filled in from reference TRBV9 and TRBJ2-1, reads DSGVTQTPKHLITATGQRVTLRCSPRSGDLSVYWYQQSLDQGLQFLIQYYNGEERAKGNILERFSAQQFPDLHSELNLSSLELGDSALYFCASSVGGAYNEQFFGPGTRLTVL.

This clonotype turned up a few times. The rearrangement links TRBV10-3 to TRBJ1-1; D uncertain. The CDR3 loop spans 13 amino acids. Germline V lookup: CDR1 ENHRY, CDR2 SYGVKD. Trimming removed 7 bases from V and 1 base from J, with 10 bases in between. CDR3 nucleotides: TGTGCCATCACCTCCCGGGAGAACACTGAAGCTTTCTTT. It yields the protein CAITSRENTEAFF.

The V call is TRBV12-3 or TRBV12-4, the J call TRBJ1-2, with 9 nucleotides matching TRBD1. This CDR3 contains 14 residues. The J segment lost 7 bases and the V segment lost 4 bases, leaving 7 bases of the junction unmatched. CDR3 in amino acids: CASSYHRGPSGYTF. The DNA for the CDR3 is TGTGCCAGCAGTTACCACAGGGGGCCGAGTGGCTACACCTTC.

This clonotype has more than one count but fewer than ten. The chain links TRBV6-5 to TRBJ1-2; D remains ambiguous. This CDR3 spans 15 amino acids. Trimming left V 0 bases short and J 8 bases short, with 16 bases between. Per germline, CDR1 MNHEY and CDR2 SVGAGI. This CDR3 reads CASSYSNNGLGGYTF. The CDR3 coding sequence is TGTGCCAGCAGTTACTCGAATAATGGGCTGGGAGGCTACACCTTC.

This chain uses TRBV5-5 with TRBJ2-5; 7 nucleotides line up with TRBD2. CDR3 size: 14 residues. The V and J ends lost 0 bases and 7 bases, in that order; junction bases with no gene match: 6. The germline V gene encodes CDR1 SGHKS and CDR2 YYEKEE (reference sequence). The CDR3 spells CASSLVQRDRTQYF. In nucleotides, the CDR3 is TGTGCCAGCAGCTTGGTGCAGCGGGATCGGACCCAGTACTTC.

J is TRBJ1-2 and V is TRBV25-1; D not resolved. V was pared by 5 bases and J by 4 bases, with 11 bases between. Germline V lookup: CDR1 MGHDK, CDR2 SYGVNS. CDR3 size: 13 residues. CDR3 region: CASSSRILYGYTF. Here the CDR3 DNA reads TGTGCCAGCAGTTCCCGGATTCTCTATGGCTACACCTTC.

The chain is built from TRBV4-1 and TRBJ1-5, with D possibly matching TRBD1 (5 bases). Germline V lookup: CDR1 MGHRA, CDR2 YSYEKL. Trimming removed 1 base at V and 1 base at J, with 14 bases between. The CDR3 spans 17 residues. CDR3 DNA sequence: TGCGCCAGCAGCCAAGGCTACCAGGGCGAAAGCAATCAGCCCCAGCATTTT. Its protein is CASSQGYQGESNQPQHF.

This clonotype was counted many times. The chain uses TRBV20-1 and TRBJ2-3; D is perhaps TRBD2 (6 bases). CDR3 length equals 13 residues. Trimming removed 3 bases at V and 3 bases at J, with 10 bases between. Germline loops: CDR1 DFQATT, CDR2 SNEGSKA (reference sequence). The CDR3 loop is CSARGGNTDTQYF. CDR3 DNA sequence: TGCAGTGCTAGGGGCGGGAATACAGATACGCAGTATTTT.

The chain recombines TRBV12-3 or TRBV12-4 with TRBJ1-3; D gene unclear. CDR3 size: 14 residues. V lost 3 bases, J lost 2 bases, and 8 bases lay in between. This CDR3 reads CASSFRRAGNTIYF. The CDR3 DNA follows: TGTGCCAGCAGTTTTAGGAGGGCTGGAAACACCATATATTTT.

This chain's CDR3 is CASSPGNNNSPLHF. CDR3 in DNA: TGTGCCAGCAGTCCCGGAAACAATAATTCACCCCTCCACTTT. V usage is TRBV12-3 or TRBV12-4 and J usage is TRBJ1-6, with unresolved D. This CDR3 spans 14 amino acids. V lost 5 bases, J lost 5 bases, and 10 bases lay in between.

This clonotype was seen only a few times. V is TRBV9 and J is TRBJ1-2, with D unclear. V was trimmed by 0 bases and J by 6 bases, leaving 18 bases between them. This CDR3 has 16 amino acids. The V gene's germline CDR1 is SGDLS and CDR2 YYNGEE. This chain's CDR3 is CASSVARAKGLHGYTF. Written as DNA, the CDR3 is TGTGCCAGCAGCGTAGCCCGGGCCAAAGGTCTTCATGGCTACACCTTC.

The rearrangement uses TRBV7-2 and TRBJ1-2; D gene ambiguous. Germline values: CDR1 SGHTA, CDR2 FQGNSA. The CDR3 runs to 14 residues. The CDR3 is CGKGLVAANYGYTF. The CDR3 bases are TGTGGGAAAGGGTTGGTCGCAGCTAACTATGGCTACACCTTC.

The V gene is TRBV4-2, the J gene TRBJ2-2, with TRBD2 matching 9 bases. Germline assignment: CDR1 LGHNA and CDR2 YNFKEQ. The CDR3 totals 16 residues. The junction had 4 bases not matched to a gene; V was cut back by 0 bases and J by 5 bases. Here the CDR3 reads CASSQDSGSGTGELFF. CDR3 DNA: TGTGCCAGCAGCCAAGATAGCGGGAGCGGGACCGGGGAGCTGTTTTTT.

Note on this clonotype: Given the absence of the conserved phenylalanine or tryptophan at the CDR3 end, a read error is likely. The chain employs TRBV5-6 and TRBJ1-4, with TRBD1 as a possible D gene (6 bases). Germline CDR1 is SGHDT and CDR2 is YYEEEE. V dropped 5 bases and J dropped 2 bases, with 10 bases sitting between them. The CDR3 loop spans 14 amino acids. The CDR3 nucleotides read TGTGCCAGCAGGCACACAGGGACTAATGAAAAACTGTTTTGT. It yields the protein CASRHTGTNEKLFC.

On this clonotype: This may stem from a read error, because a much larger clone lies one nucleotide away. The chain combines TRBV29-1 with TRBJ2-2; tentatively, D is TRBD2 (6 bases). Germline V CDR1 and CDR2: SQVTM, ANQGSEA. This CDR3 contains 12 residues. CDR3: CSVGHNTGGLFF. The CDR3 DNA sequence: TGCAGCGTCGGGCACAACACCGGGGGGCTGTTTTTT.

This clonotype was recorded many times. The V gene is TRBV6-1, the J gene TRBJ1-1, with 9 nucleotides matching TRBD1. The CDR3 spans 13 residues. Germline V gene lookup returns CDR1 MNHNS and CDR2 SASEGT. V shed 8 bases, J shed 2 bases, and the junction held 3 bases outside the gene matches. The CDR3 DNA is TGTGCCAGCCAGGGACAGGGTAACACTGAAGCTTTCTTT. This translates into CASQGQGNTEAFF.

This clonotype appeared once. The genes are TRBV6-1 and TRBJ2-2; tentative D call: TRBD2 (6 bases). Trimming removed 3 bases at V and 9 bases at J, with 20 bases between. The germline V gene encodes CDR1 MNHNS and CDR2 SASEGT. The CDR3 length is 16 residues. The CDR3 DNA follows: TGTGCCAGCAGTGATTTGGCAGCGGGCCATACCTGGGAGCTGTTTTTT. It is translated as CASSDLAAGHTWELFF.

The V and J genes are TRBV5-1 and TRBJ2-5; D gene unclear. The CDR3 is 12 amino acids. Per the germline V gene, CDR1 is SGHRS and CDR2 is YFSETQ. Trimming took off 4 bases at V and 3 bases at J, with 7 bases between the two ends. In DNA form, the CDR3 reads TGCGCCAGCAGCAAACGAGAAGAGACCCAGTACTTC. This encodes CASSKREETQYF.

The sample holds a few counts of this clonotype. This CDR3 reads CASSSSAQNTEAFF. CDR3 bases: TGTGCCAGCTCCTCTTCCGCACAGAACACTGAAGCTTTCTTT. V is TRBV18 and J is TRBJ1-1; D remains ambiguous. The V end was cut by 6 bases, the J end by 1 base, with 12 bases between. This CDR3 has 14 residues. The germline CDR1 and CDR2 sequences are KGHSH and LQKENI.

The V call is TRBV28, the J call TRBJ2-7; 8 nucleotides line up with TRBD1. V shed 10 bases, J shed 6 bases, and the junction held 8 bases outside the gene matches. Germline CDR1 MDHEN, CDR2 SYDVKM. This CDR3 is built from 12 residues. This chain's CDR3 is CANQGASGEQYF. CDR3 bases: TGTGCCAATCAGGGGGCTTCAGGCGAGCAGTACTTC.

This sequence joins TRBV27 and TRBJ1-3, with D possibly TRBD1 on 5 matching bases. Trimming left V 5 bases short and J 4 bases short, with 15 bases between. Germline assignment: CDR1 MNHEY and CDR2 SMNVEV (reference sequence). The CDR3 has 15 amino acids. The CDR3 region is CASSPGPTLGNTIYF. The CDR3, as DNA: TGTGCCAGCAGTCCGGGGCCTACTCTAGGAAACACCATATATTTT.

The chain carries TRBV7-9 and TRBJ2-1; D is unresolved. V lost 3 bases and J 7 bases, leaving 16 bases between the germline ends. CDR1 is SEHNR and CDR2 is FQNEAQ in the germline V gene (reference sequence). The CDR3 spans 15 residues. CDR3: CASSFSLPVANEQFF. The CDR3 coding sequence is TGTGCCAGCAGCTTTTCTCTTCCGGTGGCGAATGAGCAGTTCTTC.